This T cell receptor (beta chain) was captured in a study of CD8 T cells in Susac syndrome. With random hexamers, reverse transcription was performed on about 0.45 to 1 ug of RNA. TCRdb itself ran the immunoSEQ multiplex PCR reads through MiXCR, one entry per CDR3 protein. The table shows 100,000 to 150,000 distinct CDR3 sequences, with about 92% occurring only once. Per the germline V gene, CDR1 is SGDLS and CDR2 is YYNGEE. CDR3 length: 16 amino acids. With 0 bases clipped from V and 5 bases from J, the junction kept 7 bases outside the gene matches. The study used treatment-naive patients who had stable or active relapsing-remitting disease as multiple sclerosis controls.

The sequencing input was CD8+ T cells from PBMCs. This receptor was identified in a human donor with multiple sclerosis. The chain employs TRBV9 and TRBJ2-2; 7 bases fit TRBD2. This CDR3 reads CASSVGGGSRTGELFF. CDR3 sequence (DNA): TGTGCCAGCAGCGTAGGGGGCGGGAGTCGTACCGGGGAGCTGTTTTTT.